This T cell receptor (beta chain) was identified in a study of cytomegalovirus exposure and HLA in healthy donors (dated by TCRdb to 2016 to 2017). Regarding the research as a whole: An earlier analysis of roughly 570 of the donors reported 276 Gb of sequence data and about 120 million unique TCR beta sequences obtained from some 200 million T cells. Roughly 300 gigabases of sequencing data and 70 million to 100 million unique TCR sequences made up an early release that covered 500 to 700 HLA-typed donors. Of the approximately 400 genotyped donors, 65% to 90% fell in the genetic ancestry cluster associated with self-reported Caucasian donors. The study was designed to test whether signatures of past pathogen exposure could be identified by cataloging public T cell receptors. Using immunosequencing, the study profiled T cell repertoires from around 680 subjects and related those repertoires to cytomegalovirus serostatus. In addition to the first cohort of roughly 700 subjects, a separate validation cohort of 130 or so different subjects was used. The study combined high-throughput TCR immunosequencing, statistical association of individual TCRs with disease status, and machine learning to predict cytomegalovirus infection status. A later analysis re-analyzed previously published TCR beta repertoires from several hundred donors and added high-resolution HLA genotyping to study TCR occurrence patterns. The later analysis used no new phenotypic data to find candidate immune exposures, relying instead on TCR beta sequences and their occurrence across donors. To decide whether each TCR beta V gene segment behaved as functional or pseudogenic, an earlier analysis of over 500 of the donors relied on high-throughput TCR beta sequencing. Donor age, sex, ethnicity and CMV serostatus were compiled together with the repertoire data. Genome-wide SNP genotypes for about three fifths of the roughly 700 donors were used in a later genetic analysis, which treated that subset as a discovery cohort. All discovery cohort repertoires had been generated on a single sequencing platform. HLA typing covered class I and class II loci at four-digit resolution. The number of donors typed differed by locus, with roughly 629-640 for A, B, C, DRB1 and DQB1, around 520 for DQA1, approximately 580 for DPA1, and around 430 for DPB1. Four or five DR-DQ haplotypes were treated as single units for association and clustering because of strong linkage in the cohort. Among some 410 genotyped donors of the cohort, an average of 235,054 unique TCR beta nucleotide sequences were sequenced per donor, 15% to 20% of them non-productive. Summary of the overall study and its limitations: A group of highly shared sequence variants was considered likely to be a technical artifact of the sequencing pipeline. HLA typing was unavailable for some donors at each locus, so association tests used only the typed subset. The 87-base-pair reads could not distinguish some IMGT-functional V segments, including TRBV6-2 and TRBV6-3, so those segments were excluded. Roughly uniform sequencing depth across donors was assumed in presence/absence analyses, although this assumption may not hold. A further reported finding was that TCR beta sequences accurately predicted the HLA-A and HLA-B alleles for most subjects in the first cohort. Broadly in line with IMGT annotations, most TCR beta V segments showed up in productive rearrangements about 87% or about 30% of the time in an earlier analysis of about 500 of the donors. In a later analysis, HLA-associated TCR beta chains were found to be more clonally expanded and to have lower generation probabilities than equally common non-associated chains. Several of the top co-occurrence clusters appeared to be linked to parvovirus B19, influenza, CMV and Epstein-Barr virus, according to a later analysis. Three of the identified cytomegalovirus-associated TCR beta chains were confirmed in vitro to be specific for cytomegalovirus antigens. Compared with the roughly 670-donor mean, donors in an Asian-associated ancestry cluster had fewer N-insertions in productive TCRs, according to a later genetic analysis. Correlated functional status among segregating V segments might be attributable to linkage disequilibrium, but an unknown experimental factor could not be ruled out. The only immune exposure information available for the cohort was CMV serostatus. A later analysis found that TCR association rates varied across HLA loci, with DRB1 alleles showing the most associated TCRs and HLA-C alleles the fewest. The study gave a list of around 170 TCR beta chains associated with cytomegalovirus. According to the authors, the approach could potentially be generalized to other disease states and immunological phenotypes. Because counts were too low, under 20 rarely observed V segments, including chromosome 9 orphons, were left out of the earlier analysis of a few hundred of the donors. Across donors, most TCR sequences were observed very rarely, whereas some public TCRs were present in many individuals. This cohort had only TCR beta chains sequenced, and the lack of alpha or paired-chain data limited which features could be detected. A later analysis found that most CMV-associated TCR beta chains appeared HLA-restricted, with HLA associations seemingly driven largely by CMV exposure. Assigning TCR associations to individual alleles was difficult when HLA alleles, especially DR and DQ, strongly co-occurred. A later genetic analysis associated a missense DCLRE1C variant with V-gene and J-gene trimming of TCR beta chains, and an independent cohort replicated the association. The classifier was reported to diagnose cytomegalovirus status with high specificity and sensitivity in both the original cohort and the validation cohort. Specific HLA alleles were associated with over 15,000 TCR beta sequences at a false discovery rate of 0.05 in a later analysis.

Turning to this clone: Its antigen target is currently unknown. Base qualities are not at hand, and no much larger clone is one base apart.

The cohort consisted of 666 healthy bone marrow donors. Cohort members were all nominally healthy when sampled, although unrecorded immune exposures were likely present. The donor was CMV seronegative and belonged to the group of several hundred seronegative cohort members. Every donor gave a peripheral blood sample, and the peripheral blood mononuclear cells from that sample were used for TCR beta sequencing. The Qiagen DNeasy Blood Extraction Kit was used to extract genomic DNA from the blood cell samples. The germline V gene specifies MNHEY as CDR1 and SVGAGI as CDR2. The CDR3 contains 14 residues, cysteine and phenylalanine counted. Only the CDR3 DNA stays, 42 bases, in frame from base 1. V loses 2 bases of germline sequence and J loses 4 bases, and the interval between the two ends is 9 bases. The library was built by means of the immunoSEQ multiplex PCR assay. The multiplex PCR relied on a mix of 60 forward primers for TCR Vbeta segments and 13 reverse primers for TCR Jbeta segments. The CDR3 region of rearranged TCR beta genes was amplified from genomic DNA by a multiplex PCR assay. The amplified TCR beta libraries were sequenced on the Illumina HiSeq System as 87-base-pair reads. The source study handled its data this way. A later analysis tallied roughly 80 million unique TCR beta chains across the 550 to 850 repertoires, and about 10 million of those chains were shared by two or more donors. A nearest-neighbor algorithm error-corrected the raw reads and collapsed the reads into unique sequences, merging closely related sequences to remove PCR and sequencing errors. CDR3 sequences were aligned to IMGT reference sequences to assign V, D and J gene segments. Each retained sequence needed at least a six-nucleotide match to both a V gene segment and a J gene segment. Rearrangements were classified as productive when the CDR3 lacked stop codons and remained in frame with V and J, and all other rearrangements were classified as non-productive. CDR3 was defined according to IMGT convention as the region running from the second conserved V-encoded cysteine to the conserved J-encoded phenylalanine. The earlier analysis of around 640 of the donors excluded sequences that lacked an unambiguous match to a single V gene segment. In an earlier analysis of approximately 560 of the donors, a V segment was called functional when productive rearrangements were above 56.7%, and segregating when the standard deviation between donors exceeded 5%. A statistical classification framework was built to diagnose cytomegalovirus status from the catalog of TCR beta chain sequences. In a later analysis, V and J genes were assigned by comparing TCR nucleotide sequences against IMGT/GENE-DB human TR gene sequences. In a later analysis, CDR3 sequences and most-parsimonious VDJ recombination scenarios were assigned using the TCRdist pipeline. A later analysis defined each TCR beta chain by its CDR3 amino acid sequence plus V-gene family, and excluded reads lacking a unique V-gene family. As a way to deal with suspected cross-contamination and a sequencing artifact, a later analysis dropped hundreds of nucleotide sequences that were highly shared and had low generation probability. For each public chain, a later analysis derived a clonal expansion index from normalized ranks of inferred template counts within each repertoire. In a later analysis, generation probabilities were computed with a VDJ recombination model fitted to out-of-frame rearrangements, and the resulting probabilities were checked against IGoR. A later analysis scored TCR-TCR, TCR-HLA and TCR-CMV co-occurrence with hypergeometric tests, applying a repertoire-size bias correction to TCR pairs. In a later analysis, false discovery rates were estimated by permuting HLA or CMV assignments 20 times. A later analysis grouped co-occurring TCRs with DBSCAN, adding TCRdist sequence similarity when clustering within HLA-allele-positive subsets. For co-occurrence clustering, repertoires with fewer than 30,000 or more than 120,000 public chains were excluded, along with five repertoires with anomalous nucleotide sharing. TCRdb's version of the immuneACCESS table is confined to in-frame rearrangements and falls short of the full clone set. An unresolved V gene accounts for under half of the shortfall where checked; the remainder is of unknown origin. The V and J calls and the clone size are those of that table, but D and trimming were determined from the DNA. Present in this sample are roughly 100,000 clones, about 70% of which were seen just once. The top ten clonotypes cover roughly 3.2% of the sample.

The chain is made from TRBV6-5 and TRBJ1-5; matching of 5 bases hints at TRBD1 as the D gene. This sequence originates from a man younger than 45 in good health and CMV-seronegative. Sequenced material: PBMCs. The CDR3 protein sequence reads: CASSYGAKNQPQHF. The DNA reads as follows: TGTGCCAGCAGTTACGGGGCCAAGAATCAGCCCCAGCATTTT.